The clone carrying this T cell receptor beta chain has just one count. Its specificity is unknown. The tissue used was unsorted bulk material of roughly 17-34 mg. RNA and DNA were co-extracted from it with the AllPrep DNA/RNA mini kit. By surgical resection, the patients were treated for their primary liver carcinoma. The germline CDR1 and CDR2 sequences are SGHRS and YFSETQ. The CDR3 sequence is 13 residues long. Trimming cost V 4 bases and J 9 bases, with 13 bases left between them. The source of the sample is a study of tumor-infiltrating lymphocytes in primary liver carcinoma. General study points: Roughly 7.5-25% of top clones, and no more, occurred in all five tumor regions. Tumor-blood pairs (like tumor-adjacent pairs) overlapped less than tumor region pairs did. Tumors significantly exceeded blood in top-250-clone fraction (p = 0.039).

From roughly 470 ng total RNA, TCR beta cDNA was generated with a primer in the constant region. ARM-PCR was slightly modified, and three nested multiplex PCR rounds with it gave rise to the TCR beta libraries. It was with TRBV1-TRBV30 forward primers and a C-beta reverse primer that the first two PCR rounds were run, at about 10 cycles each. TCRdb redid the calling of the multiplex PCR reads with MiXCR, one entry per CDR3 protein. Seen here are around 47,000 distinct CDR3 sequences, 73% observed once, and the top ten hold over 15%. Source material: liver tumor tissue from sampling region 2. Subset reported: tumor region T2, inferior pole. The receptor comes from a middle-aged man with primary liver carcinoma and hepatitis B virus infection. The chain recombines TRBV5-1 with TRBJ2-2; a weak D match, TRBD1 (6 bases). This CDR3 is CASSARGDRELFF. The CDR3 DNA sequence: TGCGCCAGCAGCGCCAGGGGTGACAGGGAGCTGTTTTTT.